One sample yielded the 25 T cell receptor beta chains listed below, sequenced in a study of T cell repertoires in cytomegalovirus infection. MiXCR, run by TCRdb on the reads, gives a single entry per CDR3 protein. Among 640,000 or so distinct CDR3 sequences, around a third were seen once, and the ten largest hold over 15%. Their antigen targets remain unknown. Sequencing was performed on cultured PBMCs, taken from culture after CMV antigen stimulation. The receptor source for this set is a human donor in good health (CMV status not recorded). Some clones in this sample may be carry-over from other donors' samples.

This clonotype was seen a handful of times. The rearrangement uses TRBV20-1 and TRBJ2-1; D might be TRBD1 (6 bases). The CDR3 extends over 15 amino acids. Germline V lookup: CDR1 DFQATT, CDR2 SNEGSKA (reference sequence). Between the trimmed V and J ends, which lost 0 bases and 3 bases, there was a span of 12 bases. CDR3 nucleotide sequence: TGCAGTGCTAGAGATGTCAGGGGCGGCTACAATGAGCAGTTCTTC. It specifies CSARDVRGGYNEQFF.

Of note for this clonotype: Since a much larger clone is just one base distant, this may be a read error. The chain joins TRBV7-2 to TRBJ1-4, with 7 positions matching TRBD1. Per germline, CDR1 SGHTA and CDR2 FQGNSA. CDR3 length: 15 residues. The CDR3 DNA sequence: TGTGCCTGCAGCTTTCGTACAGGGGAGAATGAAAAACTGTTTTTT. Translating it yields CACSFRTGENEKLFF.

This clonotype was detected only a few times. The V and J genes are TRBV7-8 and TRBJ1-2; D remains ambiguous. In germline, CDR1 is SGHVS, CDR2 FQNEAQ. With 0 bases removed from V and 6 bases from J, the gap between germline ends came to 8 bases. The CDR3 loop spans 13 amino acids. This chain's CDR3 is CASSLASADGYTF. As DNA, the CDR3 is TGTGCCAGCAGCTTAGCTTCGGCAGATGGCTACACCTTC.

The chain recombines TRBV6-2 or TRBV6-3 with TRBJ2-5; D not resolved. The CDR3 totals 13 residues. Trimming cost V 8 bases and J 4 bases, with 14 bases left between them. Germline V gene lookup returns CDR1 MNHEY and CDR2 SVGEGT. DNA of the CDR3: TGTGCCAGCCCCCCAAAACTACTAGAGACCCAGTACTTC. Residues: CASPPKLLETQYF.

In this sample, this clonotype turned up a few times. The chain uses TRBV7-8 and TRBJ1-6, with 9 bases aligning to TRBD1. Germline V gene lookup returns CDR1 SGHVS and CDR2 FQNEAQ. The CDR3 has 15 amino acids. Losses at the gene ends were 4 bases for V and 6 bases for J; bases not matched to a gene: 4. The CDR3 nucleotides read TGTGCCAGCAGCTCACAGGGGGCGAGTAATTCACCCCTCCACTTT. Translating it yields CASSSQGASNSPLHF.

This clonotype has only a few counts. The chain uses TRBV19 and TRBJ2-7; perhaps TRBD2 as D (6 bases). V dropped 11 bases and J dropped 3 bases, with 23 bases sitting between them. The CDR3 is 15 residues long. Germline CDR1 LNHDA, CDR2 SQIVND (reference sequence). The CDR3 protein is CAGSGFLVTDYEQYF. For the CDR3, the DNA is TGTGCCGGCAGCGGGTTCCTAGTGACCGACTACGAGCAGTACTTC.

The J gene is TRBJ1-6, the V gene TRBV7-2; D is unresolved. This CDR3 region has 15 residues. Trimming cost V 3 bases and J 10 bases, with 16 bases left between them. Germline V gene lookup returns CDR1 SGHTA and CDR2 FQGNSA. The CDR3 DNA is TGTGCCAGCAGCTTGGAAGGGTGGGTGGAATCACCCCTCCACTTT. Its protein is CASSLEGWVESPLHF.

This clonotype occurred many times. V and J are TRBV7-8 and TRBJ2-7, with D unresolved. The germline V gene encodes CDR1 SGHVS and CDR2 FQNEAQ. V was shortened by 5 bases and J by 1 base, with 15 bases between the two germline ends. The CDR3 has 15 amino acids. The CDR3 DNA sequence: TGTGCCAGCAGCCCCTCCATTCTATTTTCCTACGAGCAGTACTTC. Its translation is CASSPSILFSYEQYF.

V and J are TRBV29-1 and TRBJ2-6, with D perhaps TRBD2 (5 bases). The CDR3 loop spans 14 amino acids. Germline lookup yields CDR1 SQVTM and CDR2 ANQGSEA. V was cut by 4 bases and J by 1 base, with 8 bases left in between. The CDR3 DNA reads TGCAGCGTTGTGGACTCATCTGGGGCCAACGTCCTGACTTTC. Translating it yields CSVVDSSGANVLTF.

There are a few counts of this clonotype. The chain's CDR3 is CASSQTGTGLEGYTF. Here the CDR3 DNA reads TGTGCCAGCAGCCAAACCGGGACAGGCCTAGAGGGCTACACCTTC. This chain joins TRBV6-2 or TRBV6-3 and TRBJ1-2, with TRBD1 matching 8 bases. Germline V lookup: CDR1 MNHEY, CDR2 SVGEGT. The V gene end was trimmed by 6 bases and the J gene end by 8 bases; junction bases not matched to a gene: 14. The length of the CDR3 is 15 residues.

This clonotype was seen at least ten times. This chain links TRBV7-2 with TRBJ2-3; D is unclear. This CDR3 has 13 residues. Trimming shortened V by 0 bases and J by 1 base, and 2 bases separated the two germline ends. CDR1 SGHTA and CDR2 FQGNSA come from the germline V gene. CDR3 sequence reads: CASSLARTDTQYF. DNA of the CDR3: TGTGCCAGCAGCTTAGCCCGCACAGATACGCAGTATTTT.

This rearrangement joins TRBV29-1 to TRBJ1-1, with D perhaps TRBD1 (6 bases). The ends were cut back, 2 bases at V and 1 base at J, with 8 bases in the middle. The CDR3 runs to 13 residues. CDR1 is SQVTM, CDR2 ANQGSEA, per germline. DNA of the CDR3: TGCAGCGTTGAAAGGGGACAGAACACTGAAGCTTTCTTT. It specifies CSVERGQNTEAFF. The variable domain in full, with the rest retrieved from reference TRBV29-1 and TRBJ1-1, is SAVISQKPSRDICQRGTSLTIQCQVDSQVTMMFWYRQQPGQSLTLIATANQGSEATYESGFVIDKFPISRPNLTFSTLTVSNMSPEDSSIYLCSVERGQNTEAFFGQGTRLTVV.

In its sample, this clonotype was seen a few times. CDR3 in amino acids: CASSRTGLYQPQHF. The CDR3 DNA is TGTGCCAGCAGCCGAACCGGACTGTATCAGCCCCAGCATTTT. The J gene is TRBJ1-5, the V gene TRBV6-6; D unclear. This CDR3 spans 14 amino acids. Trimming removed 6 bases from V and 5 bases from J, with 14 bases in between. Germline assignment: CDR1 MNHNY and CDR2 SVGAGI (reference sequence).

This clonotype came up a few times. This rearrangement joins TRBV11-2 to TRBJ2-1, with 9 bases fitting TRBD2. V lost 1 base to trimming and J lost 2 bases; unmatched junction nucleotides: 6. The germline gives CDR1 SGHAT, CDR2 FQNNGV. The CDR3 is made up of 17 amino acids. CDR3 sequence (DNA): TGTGCCAGCAGCTTAGTTGGTAGCGGGAGTACCTACAATGAGCAGTTCTTC. Residues: CASSLVGSGSTYNEQFF.

V gene TRBV6-5 combines with J gene TRBJ1-1; unclear D gene. The CDR3 extends over 13 amino acids. The V gene lost 4 bases and the J gene lost 6 bases, with 12 bases spanning the gap. The germline CDR1 and CDR2 sequences are MNHEY and SVGAGI. The CDR3 spells CASSSWPQAEAFF. DNA of the CDR3: TGTGCCAGCAGTTCGTGGCCCCAGGCTGAAGCTTTCTTT.

This rearrangement joins TRBV7-9 to TRBJ1-6; D possibly corresponds to TRBD1 (6 bases). The CDR3 contains 14 residues. V shed 8 bases and J shed 6 bases, with 14 bases lying between them. CDR1 and CDR2 (germline): SEHNR, FQNEAQ (reference sequence). CDR3 amino acids: CASRRGQPNSPLHF. DNA for the CDR3: TGTGCCAGCCGCCGGGGGCAACCTAATTCACCCCTCCACTTT.

This clonotype was counted many times. The V gene is TRBV7-2, the J gene TRBJ2-3; D not certain. Trimming shortened V by 5 bases and J by 1 base, and 22 bases separated the two germline ends. The CDR3 covers 18 residues. Germline V gene lookup returns CDR1 SGHTA and CDR2 FQGNSA. In nucleotides, the CDR3 is TGTGCCAGCAGCCGACGGAGCTTAGATCGGTGGGGCACAGATACGCAGTATTTT. This encodes CASSRRSLDRWGTDTQYF.

This rearrangement joins TRBV12-3 or TRBV12-4 to TRBJ2-2; possibly TRBD2 for D (5 bases). This CDR3 is built from 16 residues. Trimming took 6 bases from V and 4 from J, leaving 18 bases between them. This chain's CDR3 is CASSSAGVWSTGELFF. Written as DNA, the CDR3 is TGTGCCAGCAGCTCAGCCGGGGTATGGAGCACCGGGGAGCTGTTTTTT.

This clonotype was observed at least ten times. V usage is TRBV7-2 and J usage is TRBJ2-5; TRBD1 matches at 10 bases. The germline V gene encodes CDR1 SGHTA and CDR2 FQGNSA. J lost 5 bases, V lost 5 bases, and 8 bases had no gene match. This CDR3 comprises 15 residues. The CDR3 region is CASSLDRGLGETQYF. CDR3 sequence (DNA): TGTGCCAGCAGCCTAGACAGGGGGCTGGGTGAGACCCAGTACTTC.

The chain links TRBV15 to TRBJ1-1; maybe TRBD1 (5 bases). Germline V gene data show CDR1 as LNHNV and CDR2 as YYDKDF (reference sequence). CDR3 length: 13 amino acids. V lost 10 bases to trimming and J lost 4 bases, with 16 bases between them. The CDR3 DNA reads TGTGCCATCGGGAAGGGGCGAGGCACTGAAGCTTTCTTT. Translation: CAIGKGRGTEAFF.

This clonotype was observed a few times. This chain joins TRBV6-2 or TRBV6-3 and TRBJ1-1; a possible D gene is TRBD1 (6 bases). The CDR3 totals 13 residues. Germline CDR1 is MNHEY and CDR2 is SVGEGT. V dropped 3 bases and J dropped 5 bases, with 10 bases sitting between them. The CDR3 sequence is CASSYTGSTEAFF. The CDR3 nucleotides read TGTGCCAGCAGTTATACAGGGTCGACTGAAGCTTTCTTT.

This clonotype was recorded a few times. The V gene is TRBV6-1, the J gene TRBJ1-2; a weak D match, TRBD1 (5 bases). CDR1 is MNHNS, CDR2 SASEGT, per germline. The CDR3 spans 14 residues. V was cut by 8 bases and J by 5 bases, with 18 bases left in between. CDR3 region: CASPRPGATYGYTF. Written as DNA, the CDR3 is TGTGCCAGCCCCCGCCCTGGGGCAACTTATGGCTACACCTTC.

CDR3 region: CSGQGVTNEQFF. DNA of the CDR3: TGCAGTGGCCAGGGGGTTACCAATGAGCAGTTCTTC. J is TRBJ2-1 and V is TRBV20-1, with 7 bases identical to TRBD1. This CDR3 region has 12 residues. The J segment lost 6 bases and the V segment lost 7 bases, leaving 6 bases of the junction unmatched. The germline V gene encodes CDR1 DFQATT and CDR2 SNEGSKA (reference sequence).

This chain connects TRBV7-6 to TRBJ1-5, with 11 nucleotides matching TRBD1. There are 18 residues in the CDR3. Looked up from germline, CDR1 is SGHVS and CDR2 is FNYEAQ. With V trimmed by 2 bases and J by 2 bases, 8 bases remained unmatched. This CDR3 is CASSLQGDRGYGNQPQHF. The CDR3 nucleotides are TGTGCCAGCAGCTTACAAGGGGACAGGGGGTATGGCAATCAGCCCCAGCATTTT.

This chain links TRBV10-3 with TRBJ2-3, with 7 bases that match TRBD1. Germline V gene data show CDR1 as ENHRY and CDR2 as SYGVKD. V dropped 2 bases and J dropped 6; count of bases not matched to a gene: 2. There are 13 residues in the CDR3. The CDR3 here is CAISEVTGDTQYF. CDR3 DNA: TGTGCCATCAGTGAGGTGACAGGGGATACGCAGTATTTT.